The 26 T cell receptor beta chains below all came from one sample that was sequenced in a study of cytomegalovirus exposure and HLA in healthy donors. PCR primers comprised 60 Vbeta and 13 Jbeta primers. Clones were sequenced by immunoSEQ multiplex PCR, and TCRdb holds only the in-frame ones, with some missing. The data contain about 140,000 clones, approximately 75% of them singletons. The sequenced sample was PBMCs. These receptors were collected from a man between 45 and 60 years old in good health and CMV-seropositive.

The chain employs TRBV2 and TRBJ1-1; D is unclear. The V and J ends lost 5 bases and 0 bases respectively, with 7 bases between them. This CDR3 has 13 amino acids. The germline CDR1 and CDR2 sequences are SNHLY and FYNNEI. CDR3 nucleotide sequence: TGTGCCAGCAGTCTCGACATGAACACTGAAGCTTTCTTT. This translates into CASSLDMNTEAFF.

The V gene is TRBV7-3, the J gene TRBJ2-2; a possible D gene is TRBD2 (7 bases). This CDR3 is built from 17 residues. In germline, CDR1 is SGHTA, CDR2 FQGTGA. V lost 1 base, J lost 2 bases, and 14 bases lay in between. CDR3 nucleotides: TGTGCCAGCAGCTTAAGGGGAGGGGGGACTAACACCGGGGAGCTGTTTTTT. Amino acid sequence: CASSLRGGGTNTGELFF.

The genes are TRBV7-2 and TRBJ2-7, with 9 bases fitting TRBD2. Germline CDR1 SGHTA, CDR2 FQGNSA. This CDR3 has 18 amino acids. J was trimmed by 7 bases and V by 0 bases; bases with no gene match: 16. CDR3 nucleotide sequence: TGTGCCAGCAGCTTAGCGTTTTTAGGAGGTAGCGGGGGTTTGGAGCAGTACTTC. Protein product: CASSLAFLGGSGGLEQYF.

V gene TRBV29-1 combines with J gene TRBJ1-2; 7 bases are a match to TRBD1. This CDR3 is built from 11 residues. Per germline, CDR1 SQVTM and CDR2 ANQGSEA. With 7 bases clipped from V and 3 bases from J, the junction kept 2 bases outside the gene matches. The CDR3 sequence: CSAGTDYGYTF. As DNA, the CDR3 is TGCAGCGCTGGGACAGACTATGGCTACACCTTC.

This rearrangement joins TRBV19 to TRBJ2-7; 11 bases align to TRBD1. The CDR3 consists of 15 residues. The germline gives CDR1 LNHDA, CDR2 SQIVND (reference sequence). With 4 bases clipped from V and 3 bases from J, the junction kept 5 bases outside the gene matches. The CDR3 is CASSSSGTGGYEQYF. CDR3 DNA sequence: TGTGCCAGTAGTAGCTCCGGGACAGGGGGCTACGAGCAGTACTTC.

This chain uses TRBV5-1 with TRBJ2-1; unclear D gene. V was cut by 6 bases and J by 7 bases, with 17 bases left in between. This CDR3 comprises 14 residues. Per germline, CDR1 SGHRS and CDR2 YFSETQ. The CDR3 DNA sequence: TGCGCCAGCATCAACGAAGGAGTTTGGAATGAGCAGTTCTTC. This codes for CASINEGVWNEQFF.

The chain carries TRBV7-9 and TRBJ2-5; 8 bases fit TRBD1. The germline CDR1 and CDR2 sequences are SEHNR and FQNEAQ (reference sequence). The ends lost 4 bases at V and 5 bases at J; junction bases unmatched: 12. The CDR3 loop spans 16 amino acids. CDR3 coding DNA: TGTGCCAGCAGCTCTCACCCGACAGGGGAGTTGGAGACCCAGTACTTC. Translation gives CASSSHPTGELETQYF.

The rearrangement links TRBV19 to TRBJ2-1, with D possibly being TRBD1 (7 bases). V lost 6 bases, J lost 6 bases, and 15 bases lay in between. The CDR3 spans 14 residues. In germline, CDR1 is LNHDA, CDR2 SQIVND (reference sequence). This CDR3 reads CASRSPGGTNEQFF. The CDR3 DNA sequence: TGTGCCAGTAGGAGTCCAGGGGGGACCAATGAGCAGTTCTTC.

The V and J genes are TRBV2 and TRBJ1-4, with 7 bases identical to TRBD1. CDR3 size: 16 residues. Per the germline V gene, CDR1 is SNHLY and CDR2 is FYNNEI. V was clipped by 6 bases and J by 9 bases; unmatched bases: 16. This CDR3 reads CASRPTGRGLGKKLFF. The CDR3 DNA is TGTGCCAGCAGGCCGACAGGGCGCGGGCTAGGTAAAAAACTGTTTTTT.

J is TRBJ2-1 and V is TRBV5-1; D is possibly TRBD2 (6 bases). Germline V gene sequence: CDR1 SGHRS, CDR2 YFSETQ. The CDR3 has 15 amino acids. Trimming cost V 4 bases and J 4 bases, with 15 bases left between them. The CDR3, as DNA: TGCGCCAGCAGCGCTGGGACTGGGTTATACAATGAGCAGTTCTTC. It is translated as CASSAGTGLYNEQFF.

Comment on this clone: One junction end disagrees with the germline gene, perhaps due to a read error. This chain uses TRBV7-9 with TRBJ2-1; TRBD2 matches at 9 bases. The CDR3 sequence is 16 residues long. In germline, CDR1 is SEHNR, CDR2 FQNEAQ (reference sequence). The CDR3 loop reads CSSSLEALAGYNEQFF. DNA of the CDR3: TGTTCCAGCAGCTTAGAGGCTCTAGCGGGGTACAATGAGCAGTTCTTC.

This clone was seen a handful of times. The chain employs TRBV6-5 and TRBJ2-2, with 10 nucleotides matching TRBD1. Germline V lookup: CDR1 MNHEY, CDR2 SVGAGI. Germline trimming cut 6 bases from V and 7 bases from J; bases unmatched to any gene: 8. The CDR3 is made up of 15 amino acids. Here the CDR3 DNA reads TGTGCCAGCAGCCTGGACAGGGGGTCTTTCGGGGAGCTGTTTTTT. Amino acids: CASSLDRGSFGELFF.

This sequence joins TRBV7-2 and TRBJ1-1; D unclear. There are 13 residues in the CDR3. Trimming pared 4 bases from V and 1 base from J, leaving 7 bases between. Germline values: CDR1 SGHTA, CDR2 FQGNSA. CDR3 sequence: CASSSQSNTEAFF. CDR3 nucleotide sequence: TGTGCCAGCAGCTCCCAATCGAACACTGAAGCTTTCTTT.

This clone has just a few counts. V gene TRBV6-5 combines with J gene TRBJ2-7, with D maybe TRBD2 (6 bases). Germline assignment: CDR1 MNHEY and CDR2 SVGAGI. The ends were cut back, 5 bases at V and 5 bases at J, with 10 bases in the middle. The CDR3 runs 12 residues. CDR3 protein: CASSASVNEQYF. The CDR3 region has the DNA TGTGCCAGCAGTGCTAGCGTGAACGAGCAGTACTTC.

The table lists this clone with a count of one. The chain joins TRBV19 to TRBJ2-7; 9 bases are a match to TRBD2. There are 16 residues in the CDR3. J was trimmed by 0 bases and V by 5 bases; bases with no gene match: 8. Germline V gene data show CDR1 as LNHDA and CDR2 as SQIVND (reference sequence). CDR3 in amino acids: CASSLRLAANSYEQYF. In DNA form, the CDR3 reads TGTGCCAGTAGTTTGAGACTAGCGGCTAACTCCTACGAGCAGTACTTC.

The rearrangement uses TRBV9 and TRBJ1-4; TRBD1 might be the D (6 bases). Germline loops: CDR1 SGDLS, CDR2 YYNGEE. The CDR3 extends over 17 amino acids. Trimming stripped 3 bases from V and 1 base from J, with 16 bases between. The CDR3 sequence is CASSGPNREGTNEKLFF. CDR3 DNA: TGTGCCAGCAGCGGCCCTAACAGGGAGGGAACTAATGAAAAACTGTTTTTT.

The chain has TRBV28 and TRBJ1-4; no definite D call. CDR1 is MDHEN, CDR2 SYDVKM, per germline. The V end lost 7 bases, the J end lost 3 bases, and 18 bases lay between the germline ends. CDR3 size: 16 residues. This CDR3 is CASTLTGGLSNEKLFF. For the CDR3, the DNA is TGTGCCAGCACCTTGACTGGAGGTTTATCTAATGAAAAACTGTTTTTT.

In its sample, this clone was seen a few times. V is TRBV2 and J is TRBJ1-6; D gene uncertain. CDR3 length: 15 residues. Per the germline V gene, CDR1 is SNHLY and CDR2 is FYNNEI. V lost 3 bases to trimming and J lost 9 bases, with 15 bases between them. As DNA, the CDR3 is TGTGCCAGCAGTGAGACCGTGGGAGGCTCTTCACCCCTCCACTTT. It yields the protein CASSETVGGSSPLHF. Full variable domain (outside the CDR3, taken from reference TRBV2 and TRBJ1-6): EPEVTQTPSHQVTQMGQEVILRCVPISNHLYFYWYRQILGQKVEFLVSFYNNEISEKSEIFDDQFSVERPDGSNFTLKIRSTKLEDSAMYFCASSETVGGSSPLHFGNGTRLTVT.

V usage is TRBV2 and J usage is TRBJ1-2, with 9 bases that match TRBD1. There are 14 residues in the CDR3. Germline values: CDR1 SNHLY, CDR2 FYNNEI. Germline trimming cut 6 bases from V and 2 bases from J; bases unmatched to any gene: 4. The CDR3 loop reads CASRLGTGNYGYTF. In DNA, the CDR3 is TGTGCCAGCAGGCTTGGGACAGGGAACTATGGCTACACCTTC.

This rearrangement joins TRBV5-1 to TRBJ2-1; 11 bases fit TRBD1. V shed 7 bases and J 5 bases; nucleotides not matched to a gene: 8. Germline-derived CDR1 and CDR2 are SGHRS and YFSETQ. This CDR3 region has 15 residues. CDR3 in amino acids: CASSHRDRGNNEQFF. The CDR3 DNA sequence: TGCGCCAGCTCCCACCGGGACAGGGGGAACAATGAGCAGTTCTTC.

The rearrangement uses TRBV27 and TRBJ1-4; 9 nucleotides agree with TRBD1. Germline lookup yields CDR1 MNHEY and CDR2 SMNVEV (reference sequence). CDR3 length equals 16 residues. With 9 bases clipped from V and 3 bases from J, the junction kept 11 bases outside the gene matches. In DNA, the CDR3 is TGTGCCAGGAGGGGAAACAGGGGGCAATCTAATGAAAAACTGTTTTTT. Protein sequence: CARRGNRGQSNEKLFF.

The chain uses TRBV5-1 and TRBJ1-6, with TRBD1 identical over 7 bases. Trimming at V came to 4 bases and at J to 6 bases, leaving 7 bases not matched to a gene. This CDR3 is 15 amino acids long. CDR1 is SGHRS, CDR2 YFSETQ, per germline. CDR3 nucleotides: TGCGCCAGCAGCCAACGGACAGGCCTTAATTCACCCCTCCACTTT. It translates to CASSQRTGLNSPLHF.

This clone was observed a few times. V usage is TRBV6-4 and J usage is TRBJ2-7; the match to TRBD1 covers 7 bases. CDR1 and CDR2 from the germline V gene are MRHNA and SNTAGT. V shed 5 bases and J 6 bases; nucleotides not matched to a gene: 7. The CDR3 runs to 13 residues. DNA of the CDR3: TGTGCCAGCAGTCGAGAACAGGGGCTCGAGCAGTACTTC. As protein: CASSREQGLEQYF.

The rearrangement links TRBV6-5 to TRBJ1-6; D remains ambiguous. V lost 7 bases and J 10 bases, leaving 17 bases between the germline ends. Germline V gene lookup returns CDR1 MNHEY and CDR2 SVGAGI. The CDR3 sequence is 14 residues long. The CDR3 protein is CASNSRGVRSPLHF. In DNA, the CDR3 is TGTGCCAGCAATTCGCGCGGGGTCCGATCACCCCTCCACTTT.

This clone was seen a few times. This chain uses TRBV11-2 with TRBJ2-1; a possible D gene is TRBD2 (5 bases). This CDR3 region has 14 residues. Deletions cut 6 bases from V and 5 bases from J, with 14 bases between. Looked up from germline, CDR1 is SGHAT and CDR2 is FQNNGV. CDR3 DNA sequence: TGTGCCAGCAGGTCCGGGATTCCCCACAATGAGCAGTTCTTC. Translation: CASRSGIPHNEQFF.

This chain connects TRBV18 to TRBJ1-1; 7 nucleotides agree with TRBD1. CDR3 length: 15 residues. Germline trimming cut 2 bases from V and 2 bases from J; bases unmatched to any gene: 5. Germline V lookup: CDR1 KGHSH, CDR2 LQKENI. The CDR3 DNA follows: TGTGCCAGCTCACCAGTCCAGGGGGGAAACACTGAAGCTTTCTTT. The encoded protein is CASSPVQGGNTEAFF.